Each of the 23 T cell receptor beta chains below was sequenced from the same sample in a study of a mutant IDH1 vaccine in newly diagnosed glioma. For these receptors, no antigen is known. Time point described: week 47, end of study. Mutant IDH1 20-mer peptide, at 300 ug, made up each vaccine dose, with topical imiquimod. The repertoire was sequenced with immunoSEQ multiplex PCR; TCRdb's copy has only in-frame clones and lacks some. This table holds roughly 34,000 clones, 80% to 95% found once. Specimen: PBMCs, collected from a glioma patient whose treatment included an IDH1 peptide vaccine. The receptors stem from a woman aged 40-49 years with glioma.

V gene TRBV5-1 combines with J gene TRBJ1-1; no definite D call. Between the trimmed V and J ends, which lost 0 bases and 1 base, there was a span of 7 bases. The CDR3 length is 14 residues. Germline V lookup: CDR1 SGHRS, CDR2 YFSETQ. In nucleotides, the CDR3 is TGCGCCAGCAGCTTGGATTCCGGGAACACTGAAGCTTTCTTT. Protein product: CASSLDSGNTEAFF.

The chain recombines TRBV29-1 with TRBJ1-1; D not certain. CDR1 is SQVTM and CDR2 is ANQGSEA in the germline V gene. This CDR3 comprises 11 residues. The germline V and J ends were trimmed by 4 bases and 1 base, with 4 bases remaining between them. CDR3 sequence: CSVVGNTEAFF. As DNA, the CDR3 is TGCAGCGTTGTTGGGAACACTGAAGCTTTCTTT.

Concerning this clone itself: A read error is possible here, since a much larger clone lies one base away. This chain connects TRBV7-2 to TRBJ2-3; D is possibly TRBD1 (6 bases). CDR1 and CDR2 from the germline V gene are SGHTA and FQGNSA. The CDR3 runs to 14 residues. The V end was cut by 6 bases, the J end by 2 bases, with 12 bases between. The CDR3 bases are TGTGCCAGCAGTAAACAGGGTTCCACAGATACGCAGTATTTT. Translated: CASSKQGSTDTQYF.

The chain couples TRBV19 to TRBJ2-4; TRBD2 might be the D (6 bases). The CDR3 extends over 16 amino acids. The V gene lost 2 bases and the J gene lost 3 bases, with 14 bases spanning the gap. Per germline, CDR1 LNHDA and CDR2 SQIVND (reference sequence). This chain's CDR3 is CASSIWATGDKNIQYF. CDR3 coding DNA: TGTGCCAGTAGTATATGGGCTACGGGGGACAAAAACATTCAGTACTTC.

This clone came up once. The chain recombines TRBV7-2 with TRBJ1-2, with D unclear. Per germline, CDR1 SGHTA and CDR2 FQGNSA. The CDR3 covers 14 residues. V lost 3 bases to trimming and J lost 0 bases, with 8 bases between them. The CDR3 DNA reads as TGTGCCAGCAGCTTGGTGCCGGCTAACTATGGCTACACCTTC. It encodes CASSLVPANYGYTF.

The chain uses TRBV30 and TRBJ1-1; D perhaps matches TRBD1 (5 bases). Trimming left V 3 bases short and J 5 bases short, with 7 bases between. The CDR3 contains 11 residues. Germline CDR1 reads GTSNPN; CDR2 reads SVGIG (reference sequence). In DNA, the CDR3 is TGTGCCTGGAGGGGGGAGACTGAAGCTTTCTTT. Its translation: CAWRGETEAFF.

This chain connects TRBV7-8 to TRBJ1-4; D is undetermined. Germline CDR1 is SGHVS and CDR2 is FQNEAQ. The CDR3 sequence is 14 residues long. The V and J ends lost 5 bases and 5 bases respectively, with 12 bases between them. The CDR3 loop is CASSAPGLNEKLFF. The CDR3 DNA reads TGTGCCAGCAGCGCCCCGGGCTTAAATGAAAAACTGTTTTTT.

The chain uses TRBV6-1 and TRBJ2-7; weak D call: TRBD1 (6 bases). Germline CDR1 reads MNHNS; CDR2 reads SASEGT. Between the trimmed V and J ends, which lost 6 bases and 3 bases, there was a span of 15 bases. The CDR3 has 14 residues. CDR3 sequence: CASSELEGDYEQYF. In DNA, the CDR3 is TGTGCCAGCAGCGAGCTCGAGGGGGACTACGAGCAGTACTTC.

The chain carries TRBV6-5 and TRBJ2-1; D assignment may be TRBD1 or TRBD2 (6 bases each). The CDR3 extends over 15 amino acids. The V gene's germline CDR1 is MNHEY and CDR2 SVGAGI. The ends were cut back, 6 bases at V and 3 bases at J, with 15 bases in the middle. The CDR3 nucleotides are TGTGCCAGCAGCTTAACAGGGAGGAACTACAATGAGCAGTTCTTC. This encodes CASSLTGRNYNEQFF.

V usage is TRBV30 and J usage is TRBJ2-1, with D perhaps being TRBD1 or TRBD2 (5 bases each). Germline assignment: CDR1 GTSNPN and CDR2 SVGIG (reference sequence). Trimming removed 0 bases at V and 8 bases at J, with 8 bases between. The CDR3 runs to 12 residues. The CDR3 region is CAWSVGVDEQFF. CDR3 coding DNA: TGTGCCTGGAGTGTGGGGGTCGATGAGCAGTTCTTC.

The rearrangement uses TRBV7-9 and TRBJ1-1, with 11 bases matching TRBD1. J was trimmed by 6 bases and V by 3 bases; bases with no gene match: 3. This CDR3 spans 14 amino acids. From germline, CDR1 is SEHNR and CDR2 FQNEAQ (reference sequence). The CDR3, as DNA: TGTGCCAGCAGCTTTGGGGACAGGGGGGCTGAAGCTTTCTTT. Its protein product is CASSFGDRGAEAFF.

In nucleotides, the CDR3 is TGTGCCAGCAGGCGGGACAGGGGGAGGTACACTGAAGCTTTCTTT. Its protein is CASRRDRGRYTEAFF. The rearrangement joins TRBV5-4 to TRBJ1-1; TRBD1 matches 11 bases. Losses at the gene ends were 5 bases for V and 3 bases for J; bases not matched to a gene: 6. The CDR3 has 15 residues. The germline V gene has CDR1 SGHNT and CDR2 YYREEE (reference sequence).

V and J are TRBV10-1 and TRBJ2-7; D call uncertain. The V end was cut by 4 bases, the J end by 3 bases, with 10 bases between. CDR1 and CDR2 from the germline V gene are WNHNN and SYGVQD (reference sequence). CDR3 length: 13 residues. CDR3 amino acids: CASSVDNDYEQYF. The CDR3, as DNA: TGCGCCAGCAGTGTTGACAACGACTACGAGCAGTACTTC.

CDR3 region: CASSPEQGNTEAFF. DNA of the CDR3: TGTGCCAGCAGTCCGGAACAGGGGAACACTGAAGCTTTCTTT. This chain links TRBV6-4 with TRBJ1-1; D may be TRBD1 (6 bases). V was cut by 5 bases and J by 1 base, with 11 bases left in between. Germline lookup yields CDR1 MRHNA and CDR2 SNTAGT. This CDR3 has 14 amino acids.

The V and J genes are TRBV5-8 and TRBJ1-4; D not resolved. V lost 0 bases, J lost 8 bases, and 5 bases lay in between. CDR3 size: 12 residues. Per germline, CDR1 SGHTS and CDR2 YDEGEE. CDR3 residues: CASSLVAEKLFF. CDR3 bases: TGTGCCAGCAGCTTGGTAGCGGAAAAACTGTTTTTT.

This chain connects TRBV12-5 to TRBJ2-7; D is uncertain. CDR3 length equals 13 residues. Germline lookup yields CDR1 LGHNT and CDR2 FRNRAP. V dropped 0 bases and J dropped 3 bases, with 6 bases sitting between them. The CDR3 spells CASGLVYDYEQYF. The CDR3 region has the DNA TGTGCTAGTGGTTTGGTATACGACTACGAGCAGTACTTC.

The V call is TRBV9, the J call TRBJ1-1; a possible D gene is TRBD1 (5 bases). The ends were cut back, 3 bases at V and 3 bases at J, with 15 bases in the middle. Germline V gene data show CDR1 as SGDLS and CDR2 as YYNGEE. This CDR3 contains 15 residues. The CDR3 sequence is CASSERGESYTEAFF. CDR3 coding DNA: TGTGCCAGCAGCGAGCGGGGGGAGAGTTACACTGAAGCTTTCTTT.

The rearrangement links TRBV29-1 to TRBJ2-7, with 7 bases aligning to TRBD1. CDR1 is SQVTM, CDR2 ANQGSEA, per germline. The CDR3 loop spans 13 amino acids. The V and J ends lost 5 bases and 0 bases, in that order; junction bases with no gene match: 4. The CDR3 loop reads CSVNRDSSYEQYF. In nucleotides, the CDR3 is TGCAGCGTTAACCGGGACAGCTCCTACGAGCAGTACTTC.

The chain couples TRBV5-1 to TRBJ1-4; D is unresolved. Germline loops: CDR1 SGHRS, CDR2 YFSETQ. Trimming cost V 4 bases and J 0 bases, with 10 bases left between them. The CDR3 is made up of 15 amino acids. CDR3 in amino acids: CASSAYRATNEKLFF. In DNA, the CDR3 is TGCGCCAGCAGCGCTTACAGAGCAACTAATGAAAAACTGTTTTTT.

The J gene is TRBJ1-4, the V gene TRBV30; TRBD1 might be the D (6 bases). The CDR3 is made up of 12 amino acids. Trimming cost V 4 bases and J 8 bases, with 11 bases left between them. CDR1 GTSNPN and CDR2 SVGIG come from the germline V gene (reference sequence). The CDR3 reads CAWNGGGEKLFF. CDR3 coding DNA: TGTGCCTGGAATGGGGGCGGGGAAAAACTGTTTTTT.

In this sample, this clone turned up once. The genes are TRBV5-1 and TRBJ1-3; no clear D gene. The CDR3 has 17 amino acids. Germline V gene sequence: CDR1 SGHRS, CDR2 YFSETQ. The V gene lost 0 bases and the J gene lost 1 base, with 14 bases spanning the gap. The CDR3 DNA follows: TGCGCCAGCAGCTTGGTACAGCAGAGCTTATCTGGAAACACCATATATTTT. Translation gives CASSLVQQSLSGNTIYF.

The chain joins TRBV6-5 to TRBJ1-1; possible D gene TRBD1, 6 bases. The CDR3 has 14 residues. From germline, CDR1 is MNHEY and CDR2 SVGAGI. The V end was cut by 0 bases, the J end by 1 base, with 6 bases between. CDR3 DNA sequence: TGTGCCAGCAGTTACTCGACAGGGAACACTGAAGCTTTCTTT. It yields the protein CASSYSTGNTEAFF.

The V and J genes are TRBV29-1 and TRBJ1-2; perhaps TRBD1 as D (5 bases). The V end was cut by 5 bases, the J end by 6 bases, with 19 bases between. Germline values: CDR1 SQVTM, CDR2 ANQGSEA. The CDR3 extends over 14 amino acids. The CDR3 coding sequence is TGCAGCGTTTTAGAAAGGGGCAGGGCCGATGGCTACACCTTC. As protein: CSVLERGRADGYTF.